These 25 T cell receptor beta chains came from one sample sequenced in a study of graft-versus-host responses after intestinal transplantation. Some clones are missing from TCRdb's copy, which holds only in-frame ones; the method was immunoSEQ multiplex PCR. This repertoire shows about 100,000 clones, about 88% found once; its top ten account for more than 0.75%. Antigens of these TCRs are unknown. The source was unstimulated CD4+ T cells sorted from spleen or lymph node cells, collected before transplant. The receptors originated from a human donor who was the organ donor for an intestinal transplant.

The V gene is TRBV18, the J gene TRBJ2-1, with 12 bases matching TRBD2. Germline trimming cut 5 bases from V and 7 bases from J; bases unmatched to any gene: 9. Germline assignment: CDR1 KGHSH and CDR2 LQKENI. The CDR3 totals 16 residues. CDR3 sequence: CASSSSLAGGSNEQFF. The CDR3 DNA reads TGTGCCAGCTCATCCTCACTAGCGGGGGGCTCGAATGAGCAGTTCTTC.

The gene calls are TRBV28 and TRBJ1-4; possibly TRBD1 for D (5 bases). The CDR3 is made up of 13 amino acids. Trimming pared 10 bases from V and 0 bases from J, leaving 9 bases between. Germline loops: CDR1 MDHEN, CDR2 SYDVKM. CDR3 coding DNA: TGTGCCATTAAGACAGCAACTAATGAAAAACTGTTTTTT. Protein product: CAIKTATNEKLFF.

This clone was counted once. The rearrangement joins TRBV2 to TRBJ2-5, with TRBD2 as a possible D gene (5 bases). V lost 8 bases, J lost 5 bases, and 9 bases lay in between. Germline lookup yields CDR1 SNHLY and CDR2 FYNNEI. The CDR3 is 11 residues long. The CDR3 sequence: CASRGGETQYF. The CDR3 coding sequence is TGTGCCAGCCGGGGTGGGGAGACCCAGTACTTC. The full variable domain, with the rest looked up from reference TRBV2 and TRBJ2-5, is EPEVTQTPSHQVTQMGQEVILRCVPISNHLYFYWYRQILGQKVEFLVSFYNNEISEKSEIFDDQFSVERPDGSNFTLKIRSTKLEDSAMYFCASRGGETQYFGPGTRLLVL.

The gene calls are TRBV7-2 and TRBJ2-2; D not resolved. The CDR3 extends over 15 amino acids. Trimming took 1 base from V and 1 from J, leaving 7 bases between them. Germline V gene lookup returns CDR1 SGHTA and CDR2 FQGNSA. Here the CDR3 reads CASSLVWGNTGELFF. The CDR3 bases are TGTGCCAGCAGCTTAGTATGGGGGAACACCGGGGAGCTGTTTTTT.

V and J are TRBV6-6 and TRBJ1-5; TRBD1 matches at 8 bases. The CDR3 runs to 15 residues. CDR1 is MNHNY and CDR2 is SVGAGI in the germline V gene (reference sequence). V was pared by 6 bases and J by 6 bases, with 10 bases of the junction left unmatched. The CDR3 region is CASSYRTGIGQPQHF. Here the CDR3 DNA reads TGTGCCAGCAGCTACCGGACAGGGATTGGTCAGCCCCAGCATTTT.

The V gene is TRBV7-7, the J gene TRBJ2-1, with a weak D call TRBD2 (5 bases). V was clipped by 7 bases and J by 10 bases, with 17 bases between them. Germline V gene lookup returns CDR1 SSHAT and CDR2 FNYEAQ (reference sequence). CDR3 length equals 13 residues. The CDR3, as DNA: TGTGCCAGCACCCCTTTCTCTGGCGGGGAGCAGTTCTTC. This translates into CASTPFSGGEQFF.

The genes are TRBV7-3 and TRBJ1-1; 7 nucleotides align to TRBD1. Per the germline V gene, CDR1 is SGHTA and CDR2 is FQGTGA. V was pared by 5 bases and J by 0 bases, with 6 bases of the junction left unmatched. This CDR3 spans 15 amino acids. CDR3 in amino acids: CASSPGTAMNTEAFF. Here the CDR3 DNA reads TGTGCCAGCAGCCCAGGGACAGCCATGAACACTGAAGCTTTCTTT.

J is TRBJ1-1 and V is TRBV11-2; 9 bases agree with TRBD1. The germline V gene has CDR1 SGHAT and CDR2 FQNNGV. The CDR3 spans 14 residues. Trimming at V came to 1 base and at J to 9 bases, leaving 6 bases not matched to a gene. CDR3 in DNA: TGTGCCAGCAGCTTAGTAGGTGGACAGGGGCAAGCTTTCTTT. Translating gives CASSLVGGQGQAFF.

This sequence joins TRBV7-2 and TRBJ2-1; D is unclear. Germline values: CDR1 SGHTA, CDR2 FQGNSA. Trimming shortened V by 2 bases and J by 3 bases, and 8 bases separated the two germline ends. The CDR3 has 14 amino acids. The CDR3 DNA sequence: TGTGCCAGCAGCTTAAGCATCGGCTACAATGAGCAGTTCTTC. Its translation: CASSLSIGYNEQFF.

V gene TRBV6-5 combines with J gene TRBJ2-7, with TRBD2 as a possible D gene (5 bases). The V gene lost 0 bases and the J gene lost 3 bases, with 15 bases spanning the gap. Germline values: CDR1 MNHEY, CDR2 SVGAGI. The CDR3 runs 16 residues. CDR3 protein: CASSYSSSGTFYEQYF. DNA for the CDR3: TGTGCCAGCAGTTACTCCTCCAGCGGTACATTCTACGAGCAGTACTTC.

This chain links TRBV5-1 with TRBJ1-1; maybe TRBD1 (6 bases). The CDR3 is 15 residues long. CDR1 and CDR2 from the germline V gene are SGHRS and YFSETQ. V dropped 4 bases and J dropped 6 bases, with 19 bases sitting between them. The CDR3 sequence is CASSPIQGSSSEAFF. The CDR3 DNA reads as TGCGCCAGCAGCCCTATACAGGGAAGCAGCTCTGAAGCTTTCTTT.

The V and J genes are TRBV2 and TRBJ1-6; the D gene is possibly TRBD1 (5 bases). Germline lookup yields CDR1 SNHLY and CDR2 FYNNEI. The germline V and J ends were trimmed by 6 bases and 6 bases, with 21 bases remaining between them. This CDR3 has 17 amino acids. The CDR3 region has the DNA TGTGCCAGCAGCCATGTAAACGAAGGACAAGCTAATTCACCCCTCCACTTT. Its protein is CASSHVNEGQANSPLHF. The entire variable domain, with the rest obtained from reference TRBV2 and TRBJ1-6, is as follows: EPEVTQTPSHQVTQMGQEVILRCVPISNHLYFYWYRQILGQKVEFLVSFYNNEISEKSEIFDDQFSVERPDGSNFTLKIRSTKLEDSAMYFCASSHVNEGQANSPLHFGNGTRLTVT.

This clone came up a few times. The chain has TRBV5-4 and TRBJ2-7; D possibly corresponds to TRBD1 (6 bases). Germline V lookup: CDR1 SGHNT, CDR2 YYREEE (reference sequence). V shed 1 base and J shed 6 bases, with 8 bases lying between them. The CDR3 has 12 amino acids. As DNA, the CDR3 is TGTGCCAGCAGCTTGACCAGGGGCGAGCAGTACTTC. Translating it yields CASSLTRGEQYF.

The genes are TRBV11-2 and TRBJ1-2; maybe TRBD1 (6 bases). Germline V gene lookup returns CDR1 SGHAT and CDR2 FQNNGV. V was cut by 2 bases and J by 0 bases, with 7 bases left in between. CDR3 length equals 14 residues. The CDR3 region is CASSLQGPNYGYTF. Written as DNA, the CDR3 is TGTGCCAGCAGCTTACAGGGGCCTAACTATGGCTACACCTTC. Full variable domain (rest looked up from reference TRBV11-2 and TRBJ1-2): EAGVAQSPRYKIIEKRQSVAFWCNPISGHATLYWYQQILGQGPKLLIQFQNNGVVDDSQLPKDRFSAERLKGVDSTLKIQPAKLEDSAVYLCASSLQGPNYGYTFGSGTRLTVV.

The rearrangement links TRBV5-6 to TRBJ2-4; 7 positions agree with TRBD2. Germline values: CDR1 SGHDT, CDR2 YYEEEE. Trimming removed 4 bases from V and 3 bases from J; junction bases left unmatched: 4. This CDR3 region has 14 residues. This chain's CDR3 is CASSGAGVKNIQYF. The CDR3 DNA follows: TGTGCCAGCAGCGGGGCGGGGGTCAAAAACATTCAGTACTTC.

The gene calls are TRBV9 and TRBJ2-7; D may match TRBD1 or TRBD2 (6 bases each). Trimming removed 3 bases at V and 2 bases at J, with 15 bases between. This CDR3 is built from 15 residues. Germline-derived CDR1 and CDR2 are SGDLS and YYNGEE. The DNA of the CDR3 is TGTGCCAGCAGCGAGGGGGTACGGGGGACCTACGAGCAGTACTTC. Amino acids: CASSEGVRGTYEQYF.

V is TRBV5-1 and J is TRBJ2-7; TRBD1 might be the D (6 bases). V dropped 4 bases and J dropped 5 bases, with 19 bases sitting between them. The length of the CDR3 is 15 residues. Germline CDR1 SGHRS, CDR2 YFSETQ. CDR3 coding DNA: TGCGCCAGCAGCCTTACCCTACAGGGAAGCAACGAGCAGTACTTC. Translated, it gives CASSLTLQGSNEQYF.

V usage is TRBV5-1 and J usage is TRBJ1-6; no clear D. From germline, CDR1 is SGHRS and CDR2 YFSETQ. The CDR3 has 19 amino acids. V was trimmed by 3 bases and J by 3 bases, leaving 22 bases between them. CDR3 nucleotides: TGCGCCAGCAGCTCGGTTGGCGGCCCATCCGGGGTCTATAATTCACCCCTCCACTTT. It specifies CASSSVGGPSGVYNSPLHF.

This chain joins TRBV5-6 and TRBJ2-6; no clear D gene. The CDR3 totals 15 residues. CDR1 is SGHDT, CDR2 YYEEEE, per germline. V shed 0 bases and J shed 0 bases, with 4 bases lying between them. The CDR3 loop is CASSLGLSGANVLTF. The CDR3 nucleotides read TGTGCCAGCAGCTTGGGACTCTCTGGGGCCAACGTCCTGACTTTC.

The V and J genes are TRBV6-5 and TRBJ1-2, with TRBD1 as a possible D gene (5 bases). Trimming left V 4 bases short and J 3 bases short, with 9 bases between. The CDR3 runs to 13 residues. Germline lookup yields CDR1 MNHEY and CDR2 SVGAGI. The CDR3 region has the DNA TGTGCCAGCAGTTTAGACAGCTACTATGGCTACACCTTC. Translation gives CASSLDSYYGYTF.

This clone was picked up a small number of times. CDR3 loop: CATSGVIDNYGYTF. The CDR3 DNA follows: TGTGCCACCTCAGGGGTCATAGATAACTATGGCTACACCTTC. This chain connects TRBV6-6 to TRBJ1-2; tentatively, D is TRBD1 (6 bases). The CDR3 contains 14 residues. Germline lookup yields CDR1 MNHNY and CDR2 SVGAGI (reference sequence). V lost 10 bases and J lost 1, with 16 bases in between.

In DNA, the CDR3 is TGTGCCAGCAGTTTATCCCCTGGCGGGAGCACAGATACGCAGTATTTT. It yields the protein CASSLSPGGSTDTQYF. The chain links TRBV28 to TRBJ2-3; maybe TRBD2 (5 bases). Per germline, CDR1 MDHEN and CDR2 SYDVKM. The CDR3 covers 16 residues. Trimming pared 1 base from V and 0 bases from J, leaving 11 bases between. The entire variable domain, with the rest obtained from reference TRBV28 and TRBJ2-3, is as follows: DVKVTQSSRYLVKRTGEKVFLECVQDMDHENMFWYRQDPGLGLRLIYFSYDVKMKEKGDIPEGYSVSREKKERFSLILESASTNQTSMYLCASSLSPGGSTDTQYFGPGTRLTVL.

V and J are TRBV5-1 and TRBJ1-3; D is uncertain. The length of the CDR3 is 17 residues. V shed 0 bases and J shed 2 bases, with 15 bases lying between them. Germline V gives CDR1 SGHRS, CDR2 YFSETQ. In nucleotides, the CDR3 is TGCGCCAGCAGCTTGGGGGGTGGCAGTACCACTGGAAACACCATATATTTT. Amino acids: CASSLGGGSTTGNTIYF.

This clone appeared once. The chain is built from TRBV30 and TRBJ2-7, with D unclear. Germline CDR1 and CDR2: GTSNPN and SVGIG (reference sequence). V was trimmed by 4 bases and J by 3 bases, leaving 22 bases between them. This CDR3 has 16 residues. This CDR3 reads CAWTLRPPTRGYEQYF. Here the CDR3 DNA reads TGTGCCTGGACCCTACGGCCCCCAACAAGAGGCTACGAGCAGTACTTC.

The sample holds a few counts of this clone. The chain joins TRBV28 to TRBJ1-4; D may be TRBD1 (6 bases). The CDR3 is 14 residues long. The V gene lost 5 bases and the J gene lost 8 bases, with 15 bases spanning the gap. Germline V gives CDR1 MDHEN, CDR2 SYDVKM. CDR3 bases: TGTGCCAGCAGTGGACTGAGGACAGCGGAAAAACTGTTTTTT. This encodes CASSGLRTAEKLFF.